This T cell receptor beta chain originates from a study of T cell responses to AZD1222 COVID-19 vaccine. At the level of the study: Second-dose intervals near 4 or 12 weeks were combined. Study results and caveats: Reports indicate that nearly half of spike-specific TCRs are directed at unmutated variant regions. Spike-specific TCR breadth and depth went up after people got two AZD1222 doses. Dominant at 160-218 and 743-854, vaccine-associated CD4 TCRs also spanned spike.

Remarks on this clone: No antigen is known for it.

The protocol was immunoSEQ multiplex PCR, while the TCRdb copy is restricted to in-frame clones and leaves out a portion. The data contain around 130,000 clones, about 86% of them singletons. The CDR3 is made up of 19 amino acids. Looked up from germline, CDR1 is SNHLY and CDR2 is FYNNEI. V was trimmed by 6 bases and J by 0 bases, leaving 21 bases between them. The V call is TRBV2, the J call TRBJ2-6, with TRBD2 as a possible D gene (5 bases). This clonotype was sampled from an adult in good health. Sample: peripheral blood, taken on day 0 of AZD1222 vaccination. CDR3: CASSRTSPGLISGANVLTF. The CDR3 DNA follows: TGTGCCAGCAGCCGAACGAGTCCTGGACTGATCTCTGGGGCCAACGTCCTGACTTTC.